This T cell receptor beta chain was identified during a study of T cell clones after liver transplantation. The overall study: Third-party-reactive TCRbeta sequences from pre-transplant mixed lymphocyte reactions served as antigen-independent comparators. Without induction therapy, subjects received standard immunosuppression until 12-24 months post-transplant.

Trimming removed 6 bases at V and 1 base at J, with 8 bases between. The CDR3 extends over 13 amino acids. Looked up from germline, CDR1 is MNHEY and CDR2 is SMNVEV (reference sequence). Assay used: immunoSEQ multiplex PCR; TCRdb lists only in-frame clones, some missing. This sample has 50,000 or so clones; approximately 71% occur once, and the top ten carry over 9.5%. The receptor's source is a human patient who received a liver transplant. These T cells may partly come from the graft donor. The input for sequencing was CD4+ T cells from blood, taken approximately 54 months after liver transplant. This rearrangement joins TRBV27 to TRBJ2-3, with a weak D call TRBD1 (5 bases). CDR3 protein: CASRKGGTDTQYF. The CDR3 coding sequence is TGTGCCAGCAGAAAAGGGGGCACAGATACGCAGTATTTT.